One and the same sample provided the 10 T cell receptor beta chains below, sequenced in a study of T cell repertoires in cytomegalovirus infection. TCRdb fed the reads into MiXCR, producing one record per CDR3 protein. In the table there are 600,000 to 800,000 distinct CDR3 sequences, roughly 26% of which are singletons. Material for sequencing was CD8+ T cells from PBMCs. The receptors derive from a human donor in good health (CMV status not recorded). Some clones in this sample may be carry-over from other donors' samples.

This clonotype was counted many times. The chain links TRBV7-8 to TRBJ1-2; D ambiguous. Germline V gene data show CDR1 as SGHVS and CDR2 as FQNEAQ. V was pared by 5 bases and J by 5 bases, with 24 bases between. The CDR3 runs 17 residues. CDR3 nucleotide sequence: TGTGCCAGCAGCCCCCGGGCCCTAACGCTGGTCCCTTATGGCTACACCTTC. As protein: CASSPRALTLVPYGYTF.

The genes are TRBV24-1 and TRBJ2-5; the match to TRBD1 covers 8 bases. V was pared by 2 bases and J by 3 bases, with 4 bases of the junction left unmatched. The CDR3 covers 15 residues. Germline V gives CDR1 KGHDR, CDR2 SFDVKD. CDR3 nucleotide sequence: TGTGCCACCAGTGATTCGTCGACAGGGGAAGAGACCCAGTACTTC. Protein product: CATSDSSTGEETQYF.

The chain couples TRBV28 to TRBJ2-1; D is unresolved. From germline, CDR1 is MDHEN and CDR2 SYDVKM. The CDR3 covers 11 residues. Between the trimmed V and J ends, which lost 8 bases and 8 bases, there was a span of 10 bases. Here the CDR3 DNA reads TGTGCCAGCTCCGATGGCCATGAGCAGTTCTTC. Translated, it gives CASSDGHEQFF.

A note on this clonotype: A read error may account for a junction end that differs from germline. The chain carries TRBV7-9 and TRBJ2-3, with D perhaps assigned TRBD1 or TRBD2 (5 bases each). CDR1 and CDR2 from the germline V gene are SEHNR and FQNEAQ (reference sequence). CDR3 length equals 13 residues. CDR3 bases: TGTGCCAGCAGCCGAGGGGCACCCGATACGCAGTGTTTT. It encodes CASSRGAPDTQCF.

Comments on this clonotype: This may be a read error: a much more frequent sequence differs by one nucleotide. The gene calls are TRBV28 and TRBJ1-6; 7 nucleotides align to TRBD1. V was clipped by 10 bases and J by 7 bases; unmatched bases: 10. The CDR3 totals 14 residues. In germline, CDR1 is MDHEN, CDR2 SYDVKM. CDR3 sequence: CANSLDRVNSPLHF. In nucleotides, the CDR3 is TGTGCCAACAGCCTTGACAGGGTCAATTCACCCCTCCACTTT.

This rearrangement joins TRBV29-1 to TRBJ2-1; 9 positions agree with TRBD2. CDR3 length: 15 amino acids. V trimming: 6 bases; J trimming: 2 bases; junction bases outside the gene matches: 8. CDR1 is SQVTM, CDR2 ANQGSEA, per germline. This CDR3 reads CSVEGLAGTYNEQFF. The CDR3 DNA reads TGCAGCGTAGAGGGGCTAGCGGGGACCTACAATGAGCAGTTCTTC.

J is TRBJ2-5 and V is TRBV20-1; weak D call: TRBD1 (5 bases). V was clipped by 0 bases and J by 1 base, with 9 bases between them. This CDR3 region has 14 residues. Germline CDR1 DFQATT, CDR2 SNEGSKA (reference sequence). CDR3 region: CSARDRVFQETQYF. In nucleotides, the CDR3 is TGCAGTGCTAGAGACAGGGTCTTCCAAGAGACCCAGTACTTC.

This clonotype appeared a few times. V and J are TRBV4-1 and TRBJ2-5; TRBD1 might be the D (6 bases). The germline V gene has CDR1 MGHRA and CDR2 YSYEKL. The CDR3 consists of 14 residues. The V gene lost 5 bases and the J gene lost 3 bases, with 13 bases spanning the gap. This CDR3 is CASSSGVGEETQYF. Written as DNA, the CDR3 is TGCGCCAGCAGCTCAGGGGTAGGGGAAGAGACCCAGTACTTC.

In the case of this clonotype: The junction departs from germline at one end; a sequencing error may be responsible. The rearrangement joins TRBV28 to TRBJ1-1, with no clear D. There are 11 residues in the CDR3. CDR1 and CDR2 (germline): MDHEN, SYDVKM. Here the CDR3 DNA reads TGTGCCAGCAGTTTGGTTACTGAAGCTTACTTT. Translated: CASSLVTEAYF.

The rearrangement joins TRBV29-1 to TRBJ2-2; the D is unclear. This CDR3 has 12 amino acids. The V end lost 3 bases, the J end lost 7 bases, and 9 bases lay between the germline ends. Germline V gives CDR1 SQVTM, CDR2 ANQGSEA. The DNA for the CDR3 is TGCAGCGTTGAGGTCCAAGGCGGGGAGCTGTTTTTT. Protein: CSVEVQGGELFF.